The 7 T cell receptor beta chains reported below all come from one sample, sequenced in a study of T cells in lung cancer brain metastases. Profiling relied on immunoSEQ multiplex PCR, and the TCRdb table lists in-frame clones only, not all of them. Of about 5,000 clones detected, more than 75% appear once; the ten largest clones hold around a tenth. Sequencing was performed on tumor tissue from a brain metastasis. The origin of the receptors is a woman aged 45-59 years with non-small cell lung cancer that had spread to the brain.

V usage is TRBV28 and J usage is TRBJ2-7, with D perhaps matching TRBD1 (6 bases). CDR3 length equals 12 residues. Germline values: CDR1 MDHEN, CDR2 SYDVKM. Trimming pared 5 bases from V and 6 bases from J, leaving 11 bases between. CDR3 sequence reads: CASSKGQFEQYF. In DNA, the CDR3 is TGTGCCAGCAGTAAAGGACAGTTCGAGCAGTACTTC.

The chain carries TRBV6-5 and TRBJ1-2, with D maybe TRBD1 (5 bases). CDR3 size: 15 residues. Germline assignment: CDR1 MNHEY and CDR2 SVGAGI. Trimming stripped 6 bases from V and 5 bases from J, with 19 bases between. The CDR3, as DNA: TGTGCCAGCAGCCTGACAGACCTATCTCCTTATGGCTACACCTTC. This sequence encodes CASSLTDLSPYGYTF.

The V gene is TRBV28, the J gene TRBJ2-5; 9 bases match TRBD2. The V gene's germline CDR1 is MDHEN and CDR2 SYDVKM. This CDR3 spans 14 amino acids. The J segment lost 5 bases and the V segment lost 6 bases, leaving 7 bases of the junction unmatched. The CDR3 spells CASSPAGGTETQYF. DNA for the CDR3: TGTGCCAGCAGCCCCGCGGGAGGGACCGAGACCCAGTACTTC. The full variable domain, its missing parts supplied by reference TRBV28 and TRBJ2-5, is DVKVTQSSRYLVKRTGEKVFLECVQDMDHENMFWYRQDPGLGLRLIYFSYDVKMKEKGDIPEGYSVSREKKERFSLILESASTNQTSMYLCASSPAGGTETQYFGPGTRLLVL.

The rearrangement uses TRBV18 and TRBJ2-4; TRBD1 might be the D (5 bases). The germline gives CDR1 KGHSH, CDR2 LQKENI. CDR3 length equals 12 residues. V lost 6 bases to trimming and J lost 7 bases, with 10 bases between them. The CDR3, as DNA: TGTGCCAGCTCGGAAAAGGGGAACATTCAGTACTTC. Amino acids: CASSEKGNIQYF.

This sequence joins TRBV6-5 and TRBJ2-7; D is undetermined. CDR1 MNHEY and CDR2 SVGAGI come from the germline V gene. With 10 bases removed from V and 8 bases from J, the gap between germline ends came to 18 bases. The CDR3 is 12 residues long. The CDR3 coding sequence is TGTGCCACTTCCCCCGGTGGACGGAAGCAGTACTTC. Its protein product is CATSPGGRKQYF.

The chain carries TRBV19 and TRBJ2-1, with D possibly being TRBD2 (5 bases). The CDR3 has 14 amino acids. Germline CDR1 reads LNHDA; CDR2 reads SQIVND (reference sequence). V was shortened by 10 bases and J by 8 bases, with 21 bases between the two germline ends. For the CDR3, the DNA is TGTGCCATTTCAGCGGAGATGGGGTCCGATGAGCAGTTCTTC. Protein sequence: CAISAEMGSDEQFF.

V is TRBV7-8 and J is TRBJ1-1; D not certain. Trimming pared 1 base from V and 0 bases from J, leaving 9 bases between. The CDR3 runs 15 residues. Germline-derived CDR1 and CDR2 are SGHVS and FQNEAQ. The CDR3 coding sequence is TGTGCCAGCAGCTTAGAGACACTTATGAACACTGAAGCTTTCTTT. This translates into CASSLETLMNTEAFF.